A single T cell receptor (beta chain) is shown here with its context. With 4 bases clipped from V and 6 bases from J, the junction kept 11 bases outside the gene matches. Germline V lookup: CDR1 SNHLY, CDR2 FYNNEI. There are 15 residues in the CDR3. How the authors handled the data: Estimation of nucleated cell counts was performed using reference gene primer amplification. Sequenced by immunoSEQ multiplex PCR; TCRdb stores in-frame clones only, minus some. The V and J calls and the clone size are those of that table, but D and trimming were determined from the DNA. The data show 150,000 to 200,000 clones, about 85% seen once. The data are from a study of blood T cell repertoires in COVID-19. In the study overall: There were acute and convalescent COVID-19 samples, and they came from the United States, Italy and Spain.

J is TRBJ2-7 and V is TRBV2; 8 nucleotides align to TRBD1. This clonotype originated in a woman aged 40 to 55 with COVID-19, enrolled during active disease. Sequencing was performed on peripheral blood. The CDR3 region has the DNA TGTGCCAGCAGTGTCAGGGGGCGGATGAAGGGCGAGCAGTACTTC. Amino acids: CASSVRGRMKGEQYF. Complete variable domain (other parts from reference TRBV2 and TRBJ2-7): EPEVTQTPSHQVTQMGQEVILRCVPISNHLYFYWYRQILGQKVEFLVSFYNNEISEKSEIFDDQFSVERPDGSNFTLKIRSTKLEDSAMYFCASSVRGRMKGEQYFGPGTRLTVT.